This TCR beta chain was obtained from a study of shared clonotypes between healthy human individuals. Whole-study results and caveats: Researchers sampled blood only, noting tissue repertoires likely differ. The study found about 5% of naive CD4 clonotypes shared across a few donors.

Positively selected for CCR7, the CD45RO-negative cells used as naive CD8 cells excluded terminally differentiated effector memory CD45RA+ cells. Each sorted subset replicate got 200 ng genomic DNA, 30,000 or so genomes. Sequencing used immunoSEQ multiplex PCR; TCRdb keeps in-frame clones, though not all of them. The sample contains about 1,800,000 clones, about 95% of which appear only once. Comment on this clone: Antigen specificity is unknown.

Sequenced sample: naive CD8+ T cells sorted from blood. This TCR was sampled from a man aged 18 to 29 in good health.

CDR3: CASSQDHRSASTEEKLFF. In DNA form, the CDR3 reads TGCGCCAGCAGCCAAGATCACCGGTCCGCTTCGACTGAGGAAAAACTGTTTTTT. The rearrangement links TRBV4-3 to TRBJ1-4; D not resolved. CDR1 and CDR2 from the germline V gene are LGHNA and YSLEER. V lost 0 bases and J lost 8, with 22 bases in between. This CDR3 contains 18 residues.